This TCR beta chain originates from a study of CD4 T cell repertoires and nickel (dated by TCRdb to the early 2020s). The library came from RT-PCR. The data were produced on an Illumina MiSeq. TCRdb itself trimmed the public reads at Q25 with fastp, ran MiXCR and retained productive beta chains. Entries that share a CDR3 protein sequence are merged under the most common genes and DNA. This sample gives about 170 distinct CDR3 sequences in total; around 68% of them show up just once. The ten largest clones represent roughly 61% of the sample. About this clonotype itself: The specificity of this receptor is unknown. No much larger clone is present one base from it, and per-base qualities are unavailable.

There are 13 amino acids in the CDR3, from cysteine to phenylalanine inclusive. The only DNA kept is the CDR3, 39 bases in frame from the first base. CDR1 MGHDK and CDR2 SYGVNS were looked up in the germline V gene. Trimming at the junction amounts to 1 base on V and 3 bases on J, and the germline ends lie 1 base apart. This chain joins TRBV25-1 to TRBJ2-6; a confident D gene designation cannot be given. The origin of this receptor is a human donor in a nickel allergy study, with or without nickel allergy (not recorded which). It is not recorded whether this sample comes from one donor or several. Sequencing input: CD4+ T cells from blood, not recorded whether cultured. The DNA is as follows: TGTGCCAGCAGTGAATTTGGGGCCAACGTCCTGACTTTC. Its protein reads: CASSEFGANVLTF.